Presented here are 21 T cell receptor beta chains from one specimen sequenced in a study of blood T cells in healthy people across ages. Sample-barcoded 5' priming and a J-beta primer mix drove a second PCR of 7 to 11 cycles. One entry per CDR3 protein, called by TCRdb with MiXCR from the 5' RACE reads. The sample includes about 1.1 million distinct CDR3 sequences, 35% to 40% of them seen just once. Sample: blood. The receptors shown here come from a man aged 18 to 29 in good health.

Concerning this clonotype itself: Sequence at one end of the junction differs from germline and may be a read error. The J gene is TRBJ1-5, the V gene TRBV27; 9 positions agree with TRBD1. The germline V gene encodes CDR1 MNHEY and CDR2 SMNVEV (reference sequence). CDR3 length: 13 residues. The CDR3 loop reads CASSRTGARPRHF. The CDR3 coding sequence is TGTGCCAGCAGCCGGACAGGGGCCCGGCCCCGGCATTTT.

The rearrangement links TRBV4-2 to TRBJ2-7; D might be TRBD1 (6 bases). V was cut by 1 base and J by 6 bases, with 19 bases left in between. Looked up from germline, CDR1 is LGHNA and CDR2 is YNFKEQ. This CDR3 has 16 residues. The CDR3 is CASSQGKGDGDSEQYF. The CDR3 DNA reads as TGTGCCAGCAGCCAAGGGAAGGGGGACGGTGACTCCGAGCAGTACTTC.

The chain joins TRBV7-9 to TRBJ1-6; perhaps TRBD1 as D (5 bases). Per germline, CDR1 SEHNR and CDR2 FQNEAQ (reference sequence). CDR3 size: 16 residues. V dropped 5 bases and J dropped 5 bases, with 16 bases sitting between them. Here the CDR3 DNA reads TGTGCCAGCAGCCCAATAGGATCGGGGCATAATTCACCCCTCCACTTT. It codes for CASSPIGSGHNSPLHF.

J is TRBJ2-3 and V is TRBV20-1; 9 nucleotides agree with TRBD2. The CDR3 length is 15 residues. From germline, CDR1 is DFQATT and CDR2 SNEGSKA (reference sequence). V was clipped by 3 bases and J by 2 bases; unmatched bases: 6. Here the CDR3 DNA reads TGCAGTGCTAGGGCGGCGGGGGGGGACACAGATACGCAGTATTTT. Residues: CSARAAGGDTDTQYF.

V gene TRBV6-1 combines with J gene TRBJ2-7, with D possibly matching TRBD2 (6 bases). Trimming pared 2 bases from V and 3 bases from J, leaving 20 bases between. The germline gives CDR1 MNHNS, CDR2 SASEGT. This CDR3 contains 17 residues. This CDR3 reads CASSEITVRDGSYEQYF. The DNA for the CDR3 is TGTGCCAGCAGTGAAATAACAGTAAGGGACGGGAGCTACGAGCAGTACTTC.

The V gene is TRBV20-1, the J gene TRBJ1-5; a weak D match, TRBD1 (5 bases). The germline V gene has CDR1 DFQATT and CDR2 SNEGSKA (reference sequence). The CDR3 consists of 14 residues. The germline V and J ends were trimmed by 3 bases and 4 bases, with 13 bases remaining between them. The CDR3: CSASGQARNQPQHF. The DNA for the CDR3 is TGCAGTGCTAGCGGACAAGCTCGGAATCAGCCCCAGCATTTT.

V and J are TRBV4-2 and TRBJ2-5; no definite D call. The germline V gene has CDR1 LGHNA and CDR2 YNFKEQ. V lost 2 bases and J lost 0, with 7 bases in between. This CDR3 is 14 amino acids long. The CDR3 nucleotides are TGTGCCAGCAGCCAAAACAGACACCAAGAGACCCAGTACTTC. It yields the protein CASSQNRHQETQYF.

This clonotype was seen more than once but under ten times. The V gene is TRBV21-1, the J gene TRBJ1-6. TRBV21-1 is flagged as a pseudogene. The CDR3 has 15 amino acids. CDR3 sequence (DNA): TGTGCCAGCAGCGGGCCACACTCCTATAATTCACCCCTCCACTTT. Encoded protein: CASSGPHSYNSPLHF.

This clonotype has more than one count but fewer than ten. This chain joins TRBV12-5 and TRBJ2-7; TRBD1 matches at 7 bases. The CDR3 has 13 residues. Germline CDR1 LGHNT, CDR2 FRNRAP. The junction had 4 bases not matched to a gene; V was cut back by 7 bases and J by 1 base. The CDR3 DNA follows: TGTGCTAGTGCCCTGGGACAGTCCTACGAGCAGTACTTC. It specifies CASALGQSYEQYF.

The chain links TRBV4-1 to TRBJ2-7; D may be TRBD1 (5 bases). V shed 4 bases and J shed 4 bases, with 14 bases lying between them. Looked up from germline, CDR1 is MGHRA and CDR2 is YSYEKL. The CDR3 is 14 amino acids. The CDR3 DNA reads TGCGCCAGCAGCCCGTTACCGACAGATTACGAGCAGTACTTC. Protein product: CASSPLPTDYEQYF.

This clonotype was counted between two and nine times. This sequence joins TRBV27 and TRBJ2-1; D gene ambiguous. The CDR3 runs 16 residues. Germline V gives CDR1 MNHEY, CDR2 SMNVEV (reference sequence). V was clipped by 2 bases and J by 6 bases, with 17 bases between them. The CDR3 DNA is TGTGCCAGCAGTTTAGGTGTAACCCAGATTTCCAATGAGCAGTTCTTC. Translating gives CASSLGVTQISNEQFF.

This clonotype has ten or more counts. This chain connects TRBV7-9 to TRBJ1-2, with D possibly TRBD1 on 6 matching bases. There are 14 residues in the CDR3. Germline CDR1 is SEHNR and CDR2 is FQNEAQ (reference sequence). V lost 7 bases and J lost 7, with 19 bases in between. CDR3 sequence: CASTPGARYRGYTF. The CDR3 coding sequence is TGTGCCAGCACCCCGGGGGCTAGGTATCGTGGCTACACCTTC.

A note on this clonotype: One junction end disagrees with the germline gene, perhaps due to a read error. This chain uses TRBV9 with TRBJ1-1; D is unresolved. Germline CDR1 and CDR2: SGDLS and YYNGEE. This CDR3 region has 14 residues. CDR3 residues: CASSAYQANTEAFF. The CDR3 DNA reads TGTGCTAGCAGCGCCTACCAGGCGAACACTGAAGCTTTCTTT.

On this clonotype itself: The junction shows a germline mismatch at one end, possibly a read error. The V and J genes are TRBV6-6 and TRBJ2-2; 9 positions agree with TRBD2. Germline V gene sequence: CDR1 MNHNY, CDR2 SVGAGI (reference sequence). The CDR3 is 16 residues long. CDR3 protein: CAGSLSGGAYTGELFF. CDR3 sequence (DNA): TGTGCCGGCAGTCTTAGCGGGGGAGCTTACACCGGGGAGCTGTTTTTT.

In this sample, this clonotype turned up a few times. The CDR3 region is CASSSLAGTCEQYF. The CDR3 DNA sequence: TGTGCCAGCAGCTCCCTAGCGGGGACCTGCGAGCAGTACTTC. This chain joins TRBV7-2 and TRBJ2-5, with TRBD2 matching over 9 bases. The end of the DNA aligns better with TRBJ2-7, so the J call may be wrong. The CDR3 runs to 14 residues. Germline lookup yields CDR1 SGHTA and CDR2 FQGNSA.

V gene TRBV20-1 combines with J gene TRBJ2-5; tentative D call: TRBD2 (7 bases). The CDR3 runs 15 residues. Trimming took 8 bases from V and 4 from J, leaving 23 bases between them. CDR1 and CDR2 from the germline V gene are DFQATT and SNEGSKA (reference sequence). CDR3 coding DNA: TGCAGTATGAGCGGGACACCTATGGCATTAGAGACCCAGTACTTC. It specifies CSMSGTPMALETQYF.

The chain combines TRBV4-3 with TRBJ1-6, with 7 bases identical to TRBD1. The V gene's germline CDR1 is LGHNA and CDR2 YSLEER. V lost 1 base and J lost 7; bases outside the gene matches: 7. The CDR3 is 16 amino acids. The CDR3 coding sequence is TGCGCCAGCAGCCAAGGCCCGGACAGGACGAATTCACCCCTCCACTTT. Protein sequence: CASSQGPDRTNSPLHF.

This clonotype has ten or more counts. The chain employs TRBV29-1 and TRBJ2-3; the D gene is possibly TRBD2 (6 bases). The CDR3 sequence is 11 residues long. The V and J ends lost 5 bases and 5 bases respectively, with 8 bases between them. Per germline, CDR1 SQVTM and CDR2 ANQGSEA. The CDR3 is CSVRELDTQYF. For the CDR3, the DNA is TGCAGCGTTCGGGAGCTAGATACGCAGTATTTT.

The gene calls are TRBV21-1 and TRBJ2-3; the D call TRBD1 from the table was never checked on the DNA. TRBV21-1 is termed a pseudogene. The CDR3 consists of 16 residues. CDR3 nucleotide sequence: TGTGCCAGCAGCTCGCCCGGGACAGGGTACACAGATACGCAGTATTTT. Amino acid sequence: CASSSPGTGYTDTQYF.

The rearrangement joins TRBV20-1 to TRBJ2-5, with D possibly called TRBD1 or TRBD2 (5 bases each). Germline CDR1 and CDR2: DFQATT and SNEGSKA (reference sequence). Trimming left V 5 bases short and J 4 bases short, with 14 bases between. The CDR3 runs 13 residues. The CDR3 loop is CSAFVRGVETQYF. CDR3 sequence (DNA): TGCAGTGCTTTCGTTCGGGGCGTAGAGACCCAGTACTTC.

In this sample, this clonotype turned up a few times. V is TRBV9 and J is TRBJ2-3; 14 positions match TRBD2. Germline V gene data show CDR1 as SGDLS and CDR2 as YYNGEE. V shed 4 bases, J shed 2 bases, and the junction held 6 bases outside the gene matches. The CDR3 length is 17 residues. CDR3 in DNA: TGTGCCAGCAGCTCAAAGGGACTAGCGGGGGACACAGATACGCAGTATTTT. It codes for CASSSKGLAGDTDTQYF.